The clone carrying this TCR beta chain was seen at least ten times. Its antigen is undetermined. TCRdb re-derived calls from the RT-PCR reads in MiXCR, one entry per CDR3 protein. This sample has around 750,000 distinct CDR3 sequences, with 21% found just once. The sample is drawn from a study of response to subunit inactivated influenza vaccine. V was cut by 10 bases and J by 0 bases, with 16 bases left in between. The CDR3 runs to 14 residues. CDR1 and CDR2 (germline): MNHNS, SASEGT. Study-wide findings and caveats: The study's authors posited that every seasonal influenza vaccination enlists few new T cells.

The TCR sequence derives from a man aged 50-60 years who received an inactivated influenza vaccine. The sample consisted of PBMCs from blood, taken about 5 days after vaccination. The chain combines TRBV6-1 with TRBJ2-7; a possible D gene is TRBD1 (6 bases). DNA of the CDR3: TGTGCCACAAAAAACAGGGTAAACTCCTACGAGCAGTACTTC. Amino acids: CATKNRVNSYEQYF.